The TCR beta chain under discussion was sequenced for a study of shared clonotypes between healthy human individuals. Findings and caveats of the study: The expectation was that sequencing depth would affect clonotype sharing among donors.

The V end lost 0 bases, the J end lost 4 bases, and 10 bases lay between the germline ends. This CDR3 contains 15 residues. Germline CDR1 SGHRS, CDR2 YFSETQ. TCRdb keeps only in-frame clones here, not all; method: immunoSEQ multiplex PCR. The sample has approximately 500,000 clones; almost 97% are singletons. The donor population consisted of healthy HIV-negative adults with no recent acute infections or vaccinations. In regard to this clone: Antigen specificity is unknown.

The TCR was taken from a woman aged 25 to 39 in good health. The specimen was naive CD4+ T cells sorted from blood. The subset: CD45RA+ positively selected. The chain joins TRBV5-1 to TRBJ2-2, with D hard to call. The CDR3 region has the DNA TGCGCCAGCAGCTTGGGAGTTGCAGTCACCGGGGAGCTGTTTTTT. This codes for CASSLGVAVTGELFF.